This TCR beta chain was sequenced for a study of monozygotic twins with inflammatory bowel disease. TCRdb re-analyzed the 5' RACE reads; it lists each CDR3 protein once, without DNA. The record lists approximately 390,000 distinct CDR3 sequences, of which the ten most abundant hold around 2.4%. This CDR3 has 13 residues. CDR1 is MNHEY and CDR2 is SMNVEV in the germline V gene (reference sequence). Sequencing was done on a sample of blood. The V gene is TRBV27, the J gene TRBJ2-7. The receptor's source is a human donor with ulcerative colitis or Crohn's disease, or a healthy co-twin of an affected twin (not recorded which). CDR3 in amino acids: CATWRTGAHEQYF.